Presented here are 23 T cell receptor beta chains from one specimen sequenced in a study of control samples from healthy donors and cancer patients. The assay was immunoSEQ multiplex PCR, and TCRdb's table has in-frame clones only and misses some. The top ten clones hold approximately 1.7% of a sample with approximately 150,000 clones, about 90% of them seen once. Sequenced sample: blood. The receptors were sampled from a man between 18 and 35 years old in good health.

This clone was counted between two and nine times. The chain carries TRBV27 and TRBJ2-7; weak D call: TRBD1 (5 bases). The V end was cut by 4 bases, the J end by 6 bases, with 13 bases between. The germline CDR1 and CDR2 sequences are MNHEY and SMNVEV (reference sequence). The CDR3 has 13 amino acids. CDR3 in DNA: TGTGCCAGCAGTTCCCTTCAGGGTCGCGAGCAGTACTTC. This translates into CASSSLQGREQYF.

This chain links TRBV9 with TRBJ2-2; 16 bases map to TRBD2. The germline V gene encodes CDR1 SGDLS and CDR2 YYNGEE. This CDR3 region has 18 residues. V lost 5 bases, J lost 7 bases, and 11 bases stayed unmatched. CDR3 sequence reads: CASSHTGTSGGAYGELFF. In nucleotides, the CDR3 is TGTGCCAGCAGTCACACCGGGACTAGCGGGGGGGCCTACGGGGAGCTGTTTTTT. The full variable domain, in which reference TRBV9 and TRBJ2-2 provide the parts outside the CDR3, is DSGVTQTPKHLITATGQRVTLRCSPRSGDLSVYWYQQSLDQGLQFLIQYYNGEERAKGNILERFSAQQFPDLHSELNLSSLELGDSALYFCASSHTGTSGGAYGELFFGEGSRLTVL.

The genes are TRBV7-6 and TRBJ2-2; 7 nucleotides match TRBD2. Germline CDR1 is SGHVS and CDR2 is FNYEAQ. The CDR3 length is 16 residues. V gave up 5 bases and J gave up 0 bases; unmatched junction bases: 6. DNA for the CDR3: TGTGCCAGCAGCCTTACTAGCGCCCCGAACACCGGGGAGCTGTTTTTT. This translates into CASSLTSAPNTGELFF.

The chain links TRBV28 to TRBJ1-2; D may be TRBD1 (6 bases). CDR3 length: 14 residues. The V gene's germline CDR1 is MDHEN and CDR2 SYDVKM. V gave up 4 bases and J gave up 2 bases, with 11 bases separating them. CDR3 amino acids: CASSSQGNNYGYTF. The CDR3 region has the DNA TGTGCCAGCAGTTCACAGGGAAACAACTATGGCTACACCTTC.

The CDR3 region is CASSGRDRLAKNIQYF. The CDR3 coding sequence is TGTGCCAGCAGTGGCCGGGACCGTCTAGCCAAAAACATTCAGTACTTC. V gene TRBV6-1 combines with J gene TRBJ2-4; D possibly matches TRBD1 or TRBD2 (5 bases each). V lost 4 bases and J lost 0, with 13 bases in between. This CDR3 comprises 16 residues. Germline V gene data show CDR1 as MNHNS and CDR2 as SASEGT.

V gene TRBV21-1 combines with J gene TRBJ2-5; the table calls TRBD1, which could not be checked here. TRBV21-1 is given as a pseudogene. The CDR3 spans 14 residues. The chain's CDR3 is CASSKVAPQETQYF. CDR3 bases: TGTGCCAGCAGCAAAGTGGCACCACAAGAGACCCAGTACTTC.

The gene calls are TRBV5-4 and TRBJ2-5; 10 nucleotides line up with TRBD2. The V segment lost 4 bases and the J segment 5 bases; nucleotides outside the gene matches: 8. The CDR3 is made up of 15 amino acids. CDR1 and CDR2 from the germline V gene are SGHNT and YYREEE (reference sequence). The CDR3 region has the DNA TGTGCCAGCAGCAGTCGGACTAGCGGTGGGGAGACCCAGTACTTC. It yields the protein CASSSRTSGGETQYF.

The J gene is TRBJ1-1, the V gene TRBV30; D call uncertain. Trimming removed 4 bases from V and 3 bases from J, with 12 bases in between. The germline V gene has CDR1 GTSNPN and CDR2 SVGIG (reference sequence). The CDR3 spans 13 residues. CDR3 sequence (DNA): TGTGCCTGGAACTCACAGCTCGACACTGAAGCTTTCTTT. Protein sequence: CAWNSQLDTEAFF.

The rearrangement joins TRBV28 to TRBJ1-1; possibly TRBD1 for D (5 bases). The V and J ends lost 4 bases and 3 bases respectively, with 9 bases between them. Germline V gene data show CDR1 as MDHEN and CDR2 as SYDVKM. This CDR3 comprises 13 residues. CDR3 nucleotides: TGTGCCAGCAGTTCGATGGGGGACACTGAAGCTTTCTTT. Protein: CASSSMGDTEAFF.

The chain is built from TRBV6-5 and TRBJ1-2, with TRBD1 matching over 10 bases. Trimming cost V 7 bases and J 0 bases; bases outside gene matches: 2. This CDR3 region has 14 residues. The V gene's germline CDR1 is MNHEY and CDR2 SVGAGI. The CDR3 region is CASIGTGANYGYTF. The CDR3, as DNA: TGTGCCAGCATTGGGACAGGGGCTAACTATGGCTACACCTTC.

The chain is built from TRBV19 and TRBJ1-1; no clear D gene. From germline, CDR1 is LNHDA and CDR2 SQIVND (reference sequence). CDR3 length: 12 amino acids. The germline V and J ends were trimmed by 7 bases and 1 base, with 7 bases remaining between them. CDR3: CASKFGNTEAFF. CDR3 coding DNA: TGTGCCAGTAAATTCGGGAACACTGAAGCTTTCTTT.

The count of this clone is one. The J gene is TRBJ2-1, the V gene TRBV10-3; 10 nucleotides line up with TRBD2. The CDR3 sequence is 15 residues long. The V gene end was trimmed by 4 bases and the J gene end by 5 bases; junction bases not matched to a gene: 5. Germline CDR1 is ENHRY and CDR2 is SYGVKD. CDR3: CAISVSGGTNNEQFF. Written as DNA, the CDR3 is TGTGCCATCAGTGTTAGCGGGGGGACTAACAATGAGCAGTTCTTC.

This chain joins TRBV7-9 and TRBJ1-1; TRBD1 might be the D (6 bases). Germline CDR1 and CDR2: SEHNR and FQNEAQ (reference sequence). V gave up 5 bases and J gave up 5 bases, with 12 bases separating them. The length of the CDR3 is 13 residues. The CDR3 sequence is CASSPRGGTEAFF. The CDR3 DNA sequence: TGTGCCAGCAGCCCAAGGGGGGGGACTGAAGCTTTCTTT.

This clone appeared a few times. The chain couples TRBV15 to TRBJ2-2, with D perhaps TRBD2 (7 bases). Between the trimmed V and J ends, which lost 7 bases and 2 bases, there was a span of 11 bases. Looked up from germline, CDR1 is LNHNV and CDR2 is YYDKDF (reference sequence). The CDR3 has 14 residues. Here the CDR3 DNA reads TGTGCCACCACGGGGGGCCGAAACACCGGGGAGCTGTTTTTT. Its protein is CATTGGRNTGELFF. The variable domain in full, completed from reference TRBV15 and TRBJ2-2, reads DAMVIQNPRYQVTQFGKPVTLSCSQTLNHNVMYWYQQKSSQAPKLLFHYYDKDFNNEADTPDNFQSRRPNTSFCFLDIRSPGLGDTAMYLCATTGGRNTGELFFGEGSRLTVL.

The DNA for the CDR3 is TGTGCCTGGAGTGAAGGGGTTGGTGGAAACGAGCAGTACTTC. This gives the protein CAWSEGVGGNEQYF. The rearrangement joins TRBV30 to TRBJ2-7, with a possible D match to TRBD1 (5 bases). The CDR3 is made up of 14 amino acids. V was clipped by 1 base and J by 5 bases, with 15 bases between them. Germline V CDR1 and CDR2: GTSNPN, SVGIG (reference sequence).

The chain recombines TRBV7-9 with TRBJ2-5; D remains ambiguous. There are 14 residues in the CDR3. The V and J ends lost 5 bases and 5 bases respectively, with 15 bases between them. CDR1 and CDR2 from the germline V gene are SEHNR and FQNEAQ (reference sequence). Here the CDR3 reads CASSPTQYWETQYF. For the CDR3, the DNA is TGTGCCAGCAGCCCCACCCAATACTGGGAGACCCAGTACTTC. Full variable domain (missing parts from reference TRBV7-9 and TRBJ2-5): DTGVSQNPRHKITKRGQNVTFRCDPISEHNRLYWYRQTLGQGPEFLTYFQNEAQLEKSRLLSDRFSAERPKGSFSTLEIQRTEQGDSAMYLCASSPTQYWETQYFGPGTRLLVL.

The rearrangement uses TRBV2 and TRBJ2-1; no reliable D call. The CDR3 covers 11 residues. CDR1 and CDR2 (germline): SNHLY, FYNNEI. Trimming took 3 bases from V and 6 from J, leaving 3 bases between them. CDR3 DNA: TGTGCCAGCAGTGAGGGCAATGAGCAGTTCTTC. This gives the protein CASSEGNEQFF.

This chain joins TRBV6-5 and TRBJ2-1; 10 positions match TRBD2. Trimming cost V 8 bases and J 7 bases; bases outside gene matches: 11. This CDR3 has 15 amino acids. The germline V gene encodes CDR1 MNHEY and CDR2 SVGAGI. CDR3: CASSLISGGWNEQFF. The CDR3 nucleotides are TGTGCCAGCTCGCTGATTAGCGGGGGGTGGAATGAGCAGTTCTTC.

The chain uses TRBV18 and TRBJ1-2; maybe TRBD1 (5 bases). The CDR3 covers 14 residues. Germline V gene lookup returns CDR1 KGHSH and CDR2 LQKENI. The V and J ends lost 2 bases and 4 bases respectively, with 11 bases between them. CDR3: CASSPSGESYGYTF. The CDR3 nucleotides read TGTGCCAGCTCACCATCGGGGGAAAGCTATGGCTACACCTTC. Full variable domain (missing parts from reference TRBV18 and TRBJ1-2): NAGVMQNPRHLVRRRGQEARLRCSPMKGHSHVYWYRQLPEEGLKFMVYLQKENIIDESGMPKERFSAEFPKEGPSILRIQQVVRGDSAAYFCASSPSGESYGYTFGSGTRLTVV.

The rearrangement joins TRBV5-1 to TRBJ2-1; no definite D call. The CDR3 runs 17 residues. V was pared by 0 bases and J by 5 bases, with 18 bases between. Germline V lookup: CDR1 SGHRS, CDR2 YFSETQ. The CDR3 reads CASSLAGESGPNNEQFF. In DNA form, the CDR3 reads TGCGCCAGCAGCTTGGCCGGAGAATCAGGCCCCAACAATGAGCAGTTCTTC.

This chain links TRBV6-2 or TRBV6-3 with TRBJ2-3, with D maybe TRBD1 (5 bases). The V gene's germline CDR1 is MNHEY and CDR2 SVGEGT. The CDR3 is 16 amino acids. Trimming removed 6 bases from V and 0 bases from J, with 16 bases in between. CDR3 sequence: CASSHPTGSSTDTQYF. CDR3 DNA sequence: TGTGCCAGCAGCCATCCCACAGGCAGTAGCACAGATACGCAGTATTTT.

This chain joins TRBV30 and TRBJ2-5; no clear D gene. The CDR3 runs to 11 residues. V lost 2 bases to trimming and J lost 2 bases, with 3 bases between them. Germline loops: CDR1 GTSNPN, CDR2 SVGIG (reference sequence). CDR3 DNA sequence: TGTGCCTGGAGTCCTCAAGAGACCCAGTACTTC. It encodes CAWSPQETQYF.

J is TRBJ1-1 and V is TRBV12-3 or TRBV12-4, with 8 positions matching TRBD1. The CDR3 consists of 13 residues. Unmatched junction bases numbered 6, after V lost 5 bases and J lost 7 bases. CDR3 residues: CASSPATGGEAFF. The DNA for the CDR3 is TGTGCCAGCAGTCCGGCTACAGGGGGTGAAGCTTTCTTT.